This T cell receptor (beta chain) was obtained from a study of T cells after yellow fever vaccination. About the research overall: SMART-Seq v4 Ultra Low Input prepared libraries from low-cell fractions.

General study findings and limits: Clones from primary vaccination mostly reappeared after the booster (around 96% CD4, just over 85% CD8). Relatively few clonotypes were ones that appeared in both CD4 and CD8 compartments.

This clonotype appeared many times. Its specificity is not known. UMIs and a universal primer site were added when TCR cDNA was made by 5'RACE template switching. From the 5' RACE reads, TCRdb called clonotypes with MiXCR, one entry per CDR3 protein. The sample lists roughly 120,000 distinct CDR3 sequences, about 7.4% seen once, with around 2.3% in the top ten. This clonotype was obtained from a young man who received the YFV17D yellow fever vaccine. Sample: CD4+ T cells sorted from PBMCs, taken less than 11 days after the first yellow fever vaccination.

The DNA of the CDR3 is TGCAGTGCCCCGAGACAGGGAATGGTAGGAAATACGCAGTATTTT. This encodes CSAPRQGMVGNTQYF. The rearrangement links TRBV20-1 to TRBJ2-3, with 7 nucleotides matching TRBD1. CDR3 length: 15 amino acids. J lost 7 bases, V lost 6 bases, and 16 bases had no gene match. In germline, CDR1 is DFQATT, CDR2 SNEGSKA (reference sequence).